Below are 32 T cell receptor beta chains sequenced from a single sample in a study of cytotoxic CD8 clonotypes in ibrutinib-treated CLL. Here immunoSEQ multiplex PCR was the method, and the copy in TCRdb shows in-frame clones only, minus some. Of approximately 60,000 clones listed, roughly three fifths are singletons. The sample was PBMCs, taken after 24 months of ibrutinib treatment. The receptors were gathered from a human donor with chronic lymphocytic leukemia.

This clone was counted between two and nine times. This chain joins TRBV7-9 and TRBJ2-7; 8 bases fit TRBD2. Trimming removed 7 bases from V and 2 bases from J; junction bases left unmatched: 13. Germline-derived CDR1 and CDR2 are SEHNR and FQNEAQ (reference sequence). The length of the CDR3 is 16 residues. The CDR3 spells CASTLGGAGATYEQYF. The CDR3 bases are TGTGCCAGCACCCTAGGGGGAGCGGGGGCGACCTACGAGCAGTACTTC.

The chain links TRBV2 to TRBJ1-3; D is possibly TRBD1 (5 bases). The CDR3 has 16 amino acids. V was shortened by 5 bases and J by 0 bases, with 14 bases between the two germline ends. CDR1 is SNHLY and CDR2 is FYNNEI in the germline V gene. CDR3 nucleotides: TGTGCCAGCAGTACGGCAGGGTTTAGCTCTGGAAACACCATATATTTT. It codes for CASSTAGFSSGNTIYF.

The V call is TRBV28, the J call TRBJ2-3, with 11 bases lining up with TRBD2. With 1 base clipped from V and 2 bases from J, the junction kept 5 bases outside the gene matches. CDR3 length equals 17 residues. Germline loops: CDR1 MDHEN, CDR2 SYDVKM. The CDR3 DNA is TGTGCCAGCAGTTTATCGGTTAGCGGGGGGGACACAGATACGCAGTATTTT. Amino acids: CASSLSVSGGDTDTQYF.

Notes on this clone: Being one base from a much bigger clone, this may be a read error. The rearrangement joins TRBV6-1 to TRBJ1-2; D ambiguous. With 2 bases removed from V and 3 bases from J, the gap between germline ends came to 10 bases. This CDR3 is 14 amino acids long. CDR1 is MNHNS and CDR2 is SASEGT in the germline V gene. The CDR3, as DNA: TGTGCCAGCAGTGAAATGGCAAACTACTATGGCTACACCTTC. Its protein is CASSEMANYYGYTF.

The CDR3 here is CASSYTRGNEQFF. The CDR3 coding sequence is TGTGCCAGCAGCTACACCAGGGGGAATGAGCAGTTCTTC. The rearrangement uses TRBV14 and TRBJ2-1; TRBD1 matches 7 bases. The CDR3 runs to 13 residues. CDR1 is SGHDN, CDR2 FVKESK, per germline. The J segment lost 7 bases and the V segment lost 5 bases, leaving 5 bases of the junction unmatched.

V and J are TRBV27 and TRBJ2-2; 8 bases match TRBD1. The ends lost 3 bases at V and 5 bases at J; junction bases unmatched: 5. Germline CDR1 MNHEY, CDR2 SMNVEV (reference sequence). The CDR3 is made up of 15 amino acids. In DNA, the CDR3 is TGTGCCAGCAGTTTCGGGACAGGAGTAACCGGGGAGCTGTTTTTT. Translating it yields CASSFGTGVTGELFF.

The chain uses TRBV18 and TRBJ1-2, with D possibly TRBD1 on 5 matching bases. The CDR3 runs to 14 residues. The germline V gene encodes CDR1 KGHSH and CDR2 LQKENI. Deletions cut 1 base from V and 8 bases from J, with 14 bases between. The CDR3 sequence is CASSPLGTVEGYTF. The CDR3 DNA sequence: TGTGCCAGCTCACCACTGGGGACGGTGGAGGGCTACACCTTC.

The rearrangement uses TRBV29-1 and TRBJ1-1, with a weak D call TRBD1 (5 bases). Germline V gives CDR1 SQVTM, CDR2 ANQGSEA. With 7 bases removed from V and 4 bases from J, the gap between germline ends came to 7 bases. The CDR3 sequence is 10 residues long. CDR3 amino acids: CSAQGTEAFF. The CDR3 DNA reads as TGCAGCGCGCAGGGCACTGAAGCTTTCTTT.

This clone was recorded only once. CDR3 DNA sequence: TGTGCCAGCAGCTTAGAGCGGGACCAAGGAATTACGCAGTATTTT. Translated, it gives CASSLERDQGITQYF. The rearrangement uses TRBV11-2 and TRBJ2-3; D might be TRBD2 (6 bases). Germline CDR1 is SGHAT and CDR2 is FQNNGV. The ends were cut back, 0 bases at V and 8 bases at J, with 15 bases in the middle. This CDR3 is 15 amino acids long.

This clone came up once. The CDR3 coding sequence is TGTGCCAGTAGTATTGAACTCAATTCACCCCTCCACTTT. This sequence encodes CASSIELNSPLHF. The chain links TRBV19 to TRBJ1-6; D is unresolved. The V gene's germline CDR1 is LNHDA and CDR2 SQIVND (reference sequence). CDR3 length: 13 residues. The V end lost 3 bases, the J end lost 7 bases, and 7 bases lay between the germline ends.

As regards this clone: An end of the junction does not agree with germline; a read error may underlie this. This sequence joins TRBV5-8 and TRBJ1-1; D is ambiguous. CDR1 SGHTS and CDR2 YDEGEE come from the germline V gene. There are 13 residues in the CDR3. The CDR3 protein is CASTLDLHTEAFF. In DNA, the CDR3 is TGTGCCAGCACCTTGGACCTCCACACTGAAGCTTTCTTT. Together with reference TRBV5-8 and TRBJ1-1, the CDR3 gives the full variable domain: EAGVTQSPTHLIKTRGQQATLRCSPISGHTSVYWYQQALGLGLQFLLWYDEGEERNRGNFPPRFSGRQFPNYSSELNVNALELEDSALYLCASTLDLHTEAFFGQGTRLTVV.

This clone was recorded at least ten times. The chain links TRBV5-1 to TRBJ2-1; 10 bases map to TRBD1. The CDR3 consists of 14 residues. Per germline, CDR1 SGHRS and CDR2 YFSETQ. Trimming cost V 3 bases and J 12 bases; bases outside gene matches: 9. The CDR3 protein is CASSSTGTGVGQFF. The CDR3 DNA reads as TGCGCCAGCAGCTCCACCGGGACAGGGGTAGGGCAGTTCTTC.

For this clone: It is unclear where the CDR3 begins or ends on the DNA, so no DNA is shown, and the CDR3 is as TCRdb lists it. The rearrangement joins TRBV12-2 to TRBJ1-5. TRBV12-2 is flagged as a pseudogene. The CDR3 is 15 residues long, counting both termini. The CDR3 loop reads CASRFGVGIRQPQHF.

This clone was counted only a few times. This rearrangement joins TRBV9 to TRBJ1-2; D is possibly TRBD1 (5 bases). Germline assignment: CDR1 SGDLS and CDR2 YYNGEE. V lost 2 bases and J 8 bases, leaving 22 bases between the germline ends. CDR3 size: 16 residues. The DNA of the CDR3 is TGTGCCAGCAGCGTCGAGGGGCGGGGGTTGGCGAAGGGCTACACCTTC. It translates to CASSVEGRGLAKGYTF.

This chain uses TRBV5-1 with TRBJ2-5, with no clear D. This CDR3 is 14 amino acids long. Per the germline V gene, CDR1 is SGHRS and CDR2 is YFSETQ. V lost 4 bases, J lost 1 base, and 11 bases lay in between. CDR3 DNA sequence: TGCGCCAGCAGCACGGCAGACCCCCAAGAGACCCAGTACTTC. Translating it yields CASSTADPQETQYF.

The gene calls are TRBV10-3 and TRBJ2-2; D call uncertain. Germline V CDR1 and CDR2: ENHRY, SYGVKD. Trimming shortened V by 11 bases and J by 8 bases, and 15 bases separated the two germline ends. This CDR3 contains 12 residues. DNA of the CDR3: TGTGCCGTCTCCCCATCCGCAGGGGAGCTGTTTTTT. This gives the protein CAVSPSAGELFF.

This clone was counted at least ten times. The chain couples TRBV6-1 to TRBJ1-5; D is uncertain. V was clipped by 0 bases and J by 4 bases, with 10 bases between them. This CDR3 comprises 15 residues. CDR1 is MNHNS, CDR2 SASEGT, per germline. As DNA, the CDR3 is TGTGCCAGCAGTGAAGCCGGGCAGCAGAATCAGCCCCAGCATTTT. Translated: CASSEAGQQNQPQHF.

V gene TRBV30 combines with J gene TRBJ2-3, with TRBD2 matching over 9 bases. The CDR3 has 15 residues. Trimming cost V 2 bases and J 6 bases; bases outside gene matches: 9. Germline CDR1 is GTSNPN and CDR2 is SVGIG (reference sequence). The CDR3 nucleotides read TGTGCCTGGAGTATAAGCGGGGGGCCGGGGGATACGCAGTATTTT. It codes for CAWSISGGPGDTQYF. The entire variable domain, with the rest obtained from reference TRBV30 and TRBJ2-3, is as follows: SQTIHQWPATLVQPVGSPLSLECTVEGTSNPNLYWYRQAAGRGLQLLFYSVGIGQISSEVPQNLSASRPQDRQFILSSKKLLLSDSGFYLCAWSISGGPGDTQYFGPGTRLTVL.

The chain carries TRBV4-1 and TRBJ1-4, with TRBD1 matching over 9 bases. The CDR3 runs 15 residues. Trimming removed 0 bases from V and 5 bases from J; junction bases left unmatched: 1. Germline assignment: CDR1 MGHRA and CDR2 YSYEKL. CDR3 in amino acids: CASSQDGTGNEKLFF. DNA of the CDR3: TGCGCCAGCAGCCAAGATGGGACAGGGAATGAAAAACTGTTTTTT.

The table lists this clone with a count of one. The chain combines TRBV5-6 with TRBJ1-4; 8 bases are a match to TRBD1. The CDR3 sequence is 15 residues long. V trimming: 4 bases; J trimming: 6 bases; junction bases outside the gene matches: 8. Germline V gene lookup returns CDR1 SGHDT and CDR2 YYEEEE. The CDR3 spells CASSLRTGWDEKLFF. CDR3 DNA sequence: TGTGCCAGCAGCCTCCGGACAGGGTGGGATGAAAAACTGTTTTTT.

In its sample, this clone was seen a few times. This chain uses TRBV2 with TRBJ2-5; D may be TRBD2 (6 bases). Germline V gene data show CDR1 as SNHLY and CDR2 as FYNNEI. CDR3 length equals 16 residues. V lost 3 bases and J lost 5, with 19 bases in between. CDR3: CASSDGTLAKGETQYF. The CDR3 region has the DNA TGTGCCAGCAGTGACGGGACTCTGGCTAAAGGGGAGACCCAGTACTTC.

The chain is built from TRBV10-3 and TRBJ2-3; 7 bases line up with TRBD2. Trimming cost V 11 bases and J 1 base; bases outside gene matches: 12. The CDR3 totals 15 residues. From germline, CDR1 is ENHRY and CDR2 SYGVKD. As DNA, the CDR3 is TGTGCCTCTCGCGGGGTTGGGGGGGGCACAGATACGCAGTATTTT. Translation: CASRGVGGGTDTQYF.

This clone has a handful of counts. The rearrangement links TRBV11-2 to TRBJ1-2; no clear D. Germline V gene sequence: CDR1 SGHAT, CDR2 FQNNGV. V lost 4 bases and J lost 4, with 13 bases in between. The CDR3 length is 14 residues. The CDR3 DNA is TGTGCCAGCAGCTATGAGGGTTGGGGCTATGGCTACACCTTC. This gives the protein CASSYEGWGYGYTF.

The chain is built from TRBV19 and TRBJ1-2; D remains unclear. The CDR3 is 15 residues long. The germline gives CDR1 LNHDA, CDR2 SQIVND (reference sequence). V lost 3 bases and J lost 4, with 15 bases in between. CDR3 sequence: CASSISLEELYGYTF. The CDR3 DNA follows: TGTGCCAGTAGTATTAGTTTGGAGGAGCTCTATGGCTACACCTTC.

V usage is TRBV9 and J usage is TRBJ1-1, with D uncertain. CDR3 length: 13 amino acids. CDR1 and CDR2 (germline): SGDLS, YYNGEE. V lost 3 bases, J lost 0 bases, and 6 bases lay in between. CDR3 bases: TGTGCCAGCAGCGCACAGATGAACACTGAAGCTTTCTTT. Amino acid sequence: CASSAQMNTEAFF.

By share of the sample, this clone is medium-sized (0.01 to 0.1%). The V and J genes are TRBV5-4 and TRBJ2-3, with no clear D. V lost 5 bases, J lost 4 bases, and 17 bases lay in between. The germline V gene has CDR1 SGHNT and CDR2 YYREEE (reference sequence). The CDR3 is 15 amino acids. The CDR3 region is CASSPGPRVADTQYF. CDR3 nucleotide sequence: TGTGCCAGCAGTCCGGGCCCTAGGGTAGCAGATACGCAGTATTTT.

This clone was seen only a few times. The gene calls are TRBV30 and TRBJ2-2, with 14 nucleotides matching TRBD2. Germline values: CDR1 GTSNPN, CDR2 SVGIG (reference sequence). J gave up 6 bases and V 3 bases, and 9 bases lay outside the gene matches. This CDR3 has 17 residues. CDR3 residues: CAWRGLAGVWLAGELFF. As DNA, the CDR3 is TGTGCCTGGAGGGGACTAGCGGGAGTCTGGCTTGCCGGGGAGCTGTTTTTT.

This rearrangement joins TRBV11-3 to TRBJ2-1; D is uncertain. Germline lookup yields CDR1 SGHNT and CDR2 YENEEA. This CDR3 is 13 amino acids long. Trimming removed 4 bases from V and 6 bases from J, with 10 bases in between. The CDR3 DNA sequence: TGTGCCAGCAGCTCCTCATTTCGCAATGAGCAGTTCTTC. Encoded protein: CASSSSFRNEQFF.

In its sample, this clone was seen a few times. The chain has TRBV7-9 and TRBJ1-2; D is unresolved. Per the germline V gene, CDR1 is SEHNR and CDR2 is FQNEAQ (reference sequence). This CDR3 has 10 amino acids. V was cut by 10 bases and J by 5 bases, with 8 bases left in between. The CDR3 protein is CAITEYGYTF. In nucleotides, the CDR3 is TGTGCCATTACAGAGTATGGCTACACCTTC.

CDR3 loop: CASSLRDKWSYNSPLHF. The CDR3 bases are TGCGCCAGCAGCTTGAGGGACAAATGGTCCTATAATTCACCCCTCCACTTT. V gene TRBV5-1 combines with J gene TRBJ1-6, with a possible D match to TRBD1 (6 bases). The CDR3 extends over 17 amino acids. CDR1 is SGHRS, CDR2 YFSETQ, per germline. Trimming took 1 base from V and 1 from J, leaving 12 bases between them. Drawing the rest from reference TRBV5-1 and TRBJ1-6, the complete variable domain is KAGVTQTPRYLIKTRGQQVTLSCSPISGHRSVSWYQQTPGQGLQFLFEYFSETQRNKGNFPGRFSGRQFSNSRSEMNVSTLELGDSALYLCASSLRDKWSYNSPLHFGNGTRLTVT.

V is TRBV2 and J is TRBJ2-2, with 7 bases fitting TRBD1. The CDR3 runs to 14 residues. Germline V gene data show CDR1 as SNHLY and CDR2 as FYNNEI. V lost 11 bases and J lost 4; bases outside the gene matches: 10. The CDR3 protein is CAGKRTGTTGELFF. The CDR3 DNA sequence: TGTGCCGGAAAACGGACAGGAACCACCGGGGAGCTGTTTTTT.

The chain uses TRBV18 and TRBJ1-2; D remains ambiguous. Germline CDR1 and CDR2: KGHSH and LQKENI. V was trimmed by 3 bases and J by 2 bases, leaving 4 bases between them. This CDR3 spans 12 amino acids. The CDR3 nucleotides are TGTGCCAGCTCACCGCAAAACTATGGCTACACCTTC. Protein sequence: CASSPQNYGYTF.